Each of the 5 T cell receptor beta chains below was sequenced from the same sample in a study of T-cell memory formation after mild COVID-19 (dated by TCRdb to the early 2020s). The receptor library was made with 5' RACE. The reads were generated on an Illumina NovaSeq 6000. TCRdb reran the public reads through fastp at Q25 and MiXCR, keeping productive beta chains. Entries that share a CDR3 protein sequence are merged under the most common genes and DNA. The sample table contains 470,000 or so distinct CDR3 sequences; only one count was recorded for more than 15% of them. The top ten constitute roughly 21% of the sample. Input material: PBMCs or a T cell subset sorted from them (not recorded which). The receptors were gathered from a man aged 18 to 35 who had mild COVID-19 (a few samples of this study predate the infection). The sample titles of this study are shuffled in the database, so cell type and time point are left out; the donor was told from shared clones.

The chain carries TRBV7-9 and TRBJ2-7; D is perhaps TRBD2 (5 bases). Trimming removed 5 bases from V and 0 bases from J, with 11 bases in between. The germline gives CDR1 SEHNR, CDR2 FQNEAQ (reference sequence). The CDR3 is 14 residues long. The CDR3 loop is CASSPTTSSYEQYF. The CDR3 DNA reads as TGTGCCAGCAGCCCGACTACCAGCTCCTACGAGCAGTACTTC.

This clonotype was counted at least ten times. The V call is TRBV7-8, the J call TRBJ2-7, with TRBD1 matching 9 bases. V gave up 5 bases and J gave up 4 bases; unmatched junction bases: 9. The CDR3 consists of 15 residues. CDR1 and CDR2 (germline): SGHVS, FQNEAQ. The CDR3: CASSGRDRVTYEQYF. The DNA for the CDR3 is TGTGCCAGCAGCGGCCGGGACAGGGTCACATACGAGCAGTACTTC.

This clonotype has only a few counts. The chain is built from TRBV4-3 and TRBJ1-6, with a weak D call TRBD1 (5 bases). Germline-derived CDR1 and CDR2 are LGHNA and YSLEER. This CDR3 contains 15 residues. With 4 bases removed from V and 8 bases from J, the gap between germline ends came to 15 bases. The CDR3 region has the DNA TGCGCCAGCAGCCTAGAGACAGAGGCTGATTCACCCCTCCACTTT. This codes for CASSLETEADSPLHF.

The chain's CDR3 is CASSENSGNTIYF. The CDR3 region has the DNA TGTGCCAGCTCAGAGAACTCTGGAAACACCATATATTTT. This chain joins TRBV18 and TRBJ1-3; D unclear. Trimming removed 5 bases at V and 0 bases at J, with 5 bases between. CDR3 length: 13 amino acids. Germline values: CDR1 KGHSH, CDR2 LQKENI. The full variable domain, in which reference TRBV18 and TRBJ1-3 provide the parts outside the CDR3, is NAGVMQNPRHLVRRRGQEARLRCSPMKGHSHVYWYRQLPEEGLKFMVYLQKENIIDESGMPKERFSAEFPKEGPSILRIQQVVRGDSAAYFCASSENSGNTIYFGEGSWLTVV.

V is TRBV19 and J is TRBJ1-5; no firm D call. Germline CDR1 LNHDA, CDR2 SQIVND (reference sequence). This CDR3 is built from 16 residues. V was shortened by 5 bases and J by 0 bases, with 14 bases between the two germline ends. The CDR3 DNA sequence: TGTGCCAGTAGTCCCGCGGCCGGAGCTAGCAATCAGCCCCAGCATTTT. Its translation is CASSPAAGASNQPQHF. Complete variable domain (other parts from reference TRBV19 and TRBJ1-5): DGGITQSPKYLFRKEGQNVTLSCEQNLNHDAMYWYRQDPGQGLRLIYYSQIVNDFQKGDIAEGYSVSREKKESFPLTVTSAQKNPTAFYLCASSPAAGASNQPQHFGDGTRLSIL.